Below, 23 T cell receptor beta chains from the same sample are listed, as sequenced in a study of tissue T cells after allogeneic stem cell transplantation. The method was immunoSEQ multiplex PCR; TCRdb's version includes in-frame clones alone and lacks a portion of them. The data contain over 40,000 clones, 73% of them singletons. The sample taken for sequencing was sorted cells pooled from one or two spleens. The receptors derive from a pool of C57BL/6 mice in good health.

Concerning this clone itself: Gene names follow the mouse nomenclature. The CDR3 goes on 1 residue after the read ends, and that part is filled in from the germline J gene. V usage is TRBV3 and J usage is TRBJ1-2, with D possibly TRBD1 on 6 matching bases. CDR1 is SNHLY and CDR2 is FYNGKV in the germline V gene (reference sequence). Trimming took 0 bases from V and 1 from J, leaving 15 bases between them. The length of the CDR3 is 17 residues. The CDR3 bases that were read are TGTGCCAGCAGCTTAGCGCTAAGAGGGGGAGGAAACTCCGACTACACC. Protein sequence: CASSLALRGGGNSDYT. The entire CDR3 is CASSLALRGGGNSDYTF.

This clone showed up just a few times. The gene names given are mouse names. With the read ending 1 residue before the CDR3 end, the germline J gene is used to fill in that end. This chain uses TRBV13-2 with TRBJ2-5; no clear D gene. The CDR3 length is 11 residues. The germline V and J ends were trimmed by 0 bases and 5 bases, with 1 base remaining between them. CDR1 NNHNN and CDR2 SYGAGS come from the germline V gene (reference sequence). The chain's CDR3 is CASGDVDTQYF. The sequenced part of the CDR3 DNA is TGTGCCAGCGGTGATGTAGACACCCAGTAC.

This clone has a single count. The listed genes are named as in mouse. The sequence runs out 1 residue before the end of the CDR3; the remainder is reconstructed from the germline J gene. The gene calls are TRBV14 and TRBJ2-7, with 10 bases lining up with TRBD2. V shed 1 base and J 4 bases; nucleotides not matched to a gene: 2. Germline assignment: CDR1 SGHDT and CDR2 FRDEAV. The CDR3 consists of 14 residues. This chain's CDR3 is CASSFGDWGYEQYF. The sequenced CDR3 bases are TGTGCCAGCAGTTTCGGGGACTGGGGTTATGAACAGTAC.

This clone was observed a few times. Gene names refer to mouse genes. Coverage ceases 1 residue before the CDR3 finishes, and the germline J gene fills in the end. The chain uses TRBV4 and TRBJ2-3, with TRBD2 matching 11 bases. V trimming: 5 bases; J trimming: 1 base; junction bases outside the gene matches: 2. Germline V gene lookup returns CDR1 LGHDT and CDR2 YNNKQL (reference sequence). This CDR3 comprises 15 residues. CDR3 bases read: TGTGCCAGCAGCAGGACTGGGGGGCGTGCAGAAACGCTGTAT. Amino acids: CASSRTGGRAETLY. In full, the CDR3 reads CASSRTGGRAETLYF. Combining the CDR3 with reference TRBV4 and TRBJ2-3 gives the whole variable domain ETAVFQTPNYHVTQVGNEVSFNCKQTLGHDTMYWYKQDSKKLLKIMFSYNNKQLIVNETVPRRFSPQSSDKAHLNLRIKSVEPEDSAVYLCASSRTGGRAETLYFGSGTRLTVL.

This clone appeared a few times. Any gene name here is a mouse gene name. The missing CDR3 end, 1 residue past where the read stops, is filled in from the germline J gene. This chain connects TRBV13-2 to TRBJ1-4; 10 nucleotides match TRBD1. CDR1 is NNHNN, CDR2 SYGAGS, per germline (reference sequence). The CDR3 length is 15 residues. The V segment lost 2 bases and the J segment 7 bases; nucleotides outside the gene matches: 5. The sequenced CDR3 bases are TGTGCCAGCGGTGACCCGGGACAGGGGAGCGAAAGATTATTT. This encodes CASGDPGQGSERLF. The CDR3 as a whole reads CASGDPGQGSERLFF.

To note about this clone: The listed genes are named as in mouse. The read comes to an end 1 residue before the CDR3 does, leaving the germline J gene to fill in the end. The rearrangement uses TRBV15 and TRBJ1-1; D is uncertain. V shed 2 bases and J shed 0 bases, with 7 bases lying between them. The CDR3 length is 14 residues. Germline assignment: CDR1 SGHND and CDR2 FRSKSL. CDR3 in amino acids: CASSLKGSNTEVFF. The sequenced CDR3 bases are TGTGCCAGCAGTTTAAAGGGATCAAACACAGAAGTCTTC.

A word on this clone: Gene names and germline refer to mouse. The read comes to an end 1 residue before the CDR3 does, leaving the germline J gene to fill in the end. V and J are TRBV20 and TRBJ2-4, with TRBD1 matching 10 bases. The CDR3 sequence is 15 residues long. Losses at the gene ends were 4 bases for V and 0 bases for J; bases not matched to a gene: 4. CDR1 and CDR2 (germline): GFQATS, STVNSAI. CDR3 loop: CGANRDRGSQNTLYF. CDR3 bases read: TGTGGTGCTAACCGGGACAGGGGCAGTCAAAACACCTTGTAC. The full variable domain, its missing parts supplied by reference TRBV20 and TRBJ2-4, is GALVYQYPRRTICKSGTSMRMECQAVGFQATSVAWYRQSPQKTFELIALSTVNSAIKYEQNFTQEKFPISHPNLSFSSMTVLNAYLEDRGLYLCGANRDRGSQNTLYFGAGTRLSVL.

As to this clone: Each gene name is a mouse one. The CDR3: CAWSQGQGDAEQFF. The DNA read from the CDR3 is TGTGCCTGGAGTCAGGGACAGGGGGATGCTGAGCAGTTC. The chain carries TRBV31 and TRBJ2-1; 11 bases align to TRBD1. The read ends 1 residue before the CDR3 terminus; that terminus is restored from the germline J gene. Germline CDR1 reads GKSSPN; CDR2 reads SITVG. V shed 1 base and J 5 bases; nucleotides not matched to a gene: 1. The CDR3 length is 14 residues.

This clone was detected only a few times. Gene names are mouse gene names. The sequence runs out 1 residue before the end of the CDR3; the remainder is reconstructed from the germline J gene. V gene TRBV13-1 combines with J gene TRBJ1-2, with 10 bases lining up with TRBD1. The germline V gene encodes CDR1 NSHNY and CDR2 SYGAGN. There are 13 residues in the CDR3. Trimming cost V 4 bases and J 4 bases; bases outside gene matches: 1. The chain's CDR3 is CASSRTGGSDYTF. The covered CDR3 bases are TGTGCCAGCAGTAGGACAGGGGGCTCCGACTACACC.

Concerning this clone itself: These gene names are mouse names. CDR3 DNA (partial): TGTGCCAGCAGTGCGCTGGGGAGTAAAGACACCCAGTAC. Protein sequence: CASSALGSKDTQY. The CDR3, in full, reads CASSALGSKDTQYF. V gene TRBV13-3 combines with J gene TRBJ2-5; possible D gene TRBD2, 6 bases. The read ends 1 residue shy of where the CDR3 ends; the end is completed using the germline J gene. CDR1 and CDR2 (germline): NNHDY, SYVADS. V shed 3 bases and J shed 4 bases, with 12 bases lying between them. The CDR3 contains 14 residues.

On this clone: Gene names are mouse gene names. The read falls 1 residue short of the CDR3 end, and the missing part is taken from the germline J gene. The chain has TRBV12-2 and TRBJ2-2, with D possibly being TRBD1 or TRBD2 (5 bases each). CDR3 length: 15 amino acids. Germline CDR1 SGHLS, CDR2 HYDKME. Trimming stripped 0 bases from V and 4 bases from J, with 11 bases between. The sequenced part of the CDR3 DNA is TGTGCCAGCTCTCTCTCTGGGAGGGGCACCGGGCAGCTCTAC. Translating it yields CASSLSGRGTGQLY. The complete CDR3 reads CASSLSGRGTGQLYF. The entire variable domain, with the rest obtained from reference TRBV12-2 and TRBJ2-2, is as follows: NSGVVQSPRYIIKGKGERSILKCIPISGHLSVAWYQQTQGQELKFFIQHYDKMERDKGNLPSRFSVQQFDDYHSEMNMSALELEDSAVYFCASSLSGRGTGQLYFGEGSKLTVL.

This clone was seen once. Genes and germline are mouse. The same CDR3 can be traced to other DNA sequences in this sample. Partial CDR3 DNA: TGTGCCAGCAGCCAAGACTGGGGGAACCAAGACACCCAGTAC. Protein sequence: CASSQDWGNQDTQY. The whole CDR3 sequence is CASSQDWGNQDTQYF. The chain uses TRBV2 and TRBJ2-5; 7 bases are shared with TRBD2. The read ends 1 residue early relative to the CDR3; the germline J gene fills the gap. The CDR3 covers 15 residues. V lost 0 bases to trimming and J lost 0 bases; unmatched junction nucleotides: 0. In germline, CDR1 is LGHNA, CDR2 YSYQKL.

This clone was seen only once. Gene names follow the mouse nomenclature. The CDR3 extends 1 residue past the end of the read, so its final part is completed from the germline J gene. The chain couples TRBV15 to TRBJ2-1, with TRBD1 as a possible D gene (6 bases). The germline V and J ends were trimmed by 6 bases and 3 bases, with 9 bases remaining between them. The CDR3 sequence is 13 residues long. Germline-derived CDR1 and CDR2 are SGHND and FRSKSL. The sequenced part of the CDR3 DNA is TGTGCCAGCAGACGGGACACCTATGCTGAGCAGTTC. This codes for CASRRDTYAEQF. In full, the CDR3 reads CASRRDTYAEQFF.

Only a few counts were recorded for this clone. Mouse germline and gene names are used. The sequenced fragment ends 1 residue before the CDR3 boundary, so the rest is inferred from the germline J gene. The rearrangement joins TRBV13-2 to TRBJ1-4, with TRBD1 matching over 12 bases. Germline-derived CDR1 and CDR2 are NNHNN and SYGAGS (reference sequence). The V segment lost 3 bases and the J segment 7 bases; nucleotides outside the gene matches: 4. The CDR3 extends over 15 amino acids. The part of the CDR3 DNA that was read is TGTGCCAGCGGTGGGGGACAGGGGGCGGGCGAAAGATTATTT. It yields the protein CASGGGQGAGERLF. The full-length CDR3 reads as CASGGGQGAGERLFF.

This clone was observed once. Here the gene names and germline are mouse. The CDR3 goes on 1 residue after the read ends, and that part is filled in from the germline J gene. The rearrangement joins TRBV3 to TRBJ2-2; 10 bases line up with TRBD1. V lost 5 bases to trimming and J lost 4 bases; unmatched junction nucleotides: 7. Germline V gene data show CDR1 as SNHLY and CDR2 as FYNGKV (reference sequence). The CDR3 has 16 residues. The chain's CDR3 is CASSLGTGEGTGQLYF. CDR3 DNA, as far as it was read: TGTGCCAGCAGCCTCGGGACAGGGGAGGGCACCGGGCAGCTCTAC. Full variable domain (rest looked up from reference TRBV3 and TRBJ2-2): GPKVLQIPSHQIIDMGQMVTLNCDPVSNHLYFYWYKQILGQQMEFLVNFYNGKVMEKSKLFKDQFSVERPDGSYFTLKIQPTALEDSAVYFCASSLGTGEGTGQLYFGEGSKLTVL.

With regard to this clone: Mouse gene names apply. From the germline J gene comes the end of the CDR3, since the read stops 1 residue before it. The genes are TRBV29 and TRBJ1-2; D gene uncertain. The V gene lost 3 bases and the J gene lost 6 bases, with 8 bases spanning the gap. CDR3 size: 12 residues. Germline-derived CDR1 and CDR2 are MSHET and SYDVDS. CDR3 protein: CASSLSGTDYTF. The covered CDR3 bases are TGTGCTAGCAGTTTGAGTGGGACCGACTACACC. Drawing the rest from reference TRBV29 and TRBJ1-2, the complete variable domain is DMKVTQMPRYLIKRMGENVLLECGQDMSHETMYWYRQDPGLGLQLIYISYDVDSNSEGDIPKGYRVSRKKREHFSLILDSAKTNQTSVYFCASSLSGTDYTFGSGTRLLVI.

A word on this clone: Any gene name here is a mouse gene name. The CDR3 extends 1 residue past the end of the read, so its final part is completed from the germline J gene. This chain connects TRBV31 to TRBJ2-5; tentatively, D is TRBD1 (5 bases). Deletions cut 0 bases from V and 0 bases from J, with 10 bases between. The CDR3 runs 15 residues. Germline CDR1 and CDR2: GKSSPN and SITVG. The CDR3: CAWSLEAGNQDTQYF. Incomplete CDR3 DNA: TGTGCCTGGAGTCTAGAGGCAGGGAACCAAGACACCCAGTAC.

A word on this clone: Genes and germline come from the mouse. The CDR3 end falls 1 residue outside the read, so it is completed with the germline J gene. The chain links TRBV1 to TRBJ2-1; 8 positions match TRBD1. The CDR3 consists of 14 residues. Germline V lookup: CDR1 NSQYPW, CDR2 LRSPGD (reference sequence). V was clipped by 3 bases and J by 7 bases; unmatched bases: 5. The CDR3 loop is CTCSARDRWAEQFF. The part of the CDR3 DNA that was read is TGCACCTGCAGTGCTCGGGACAGGTGGGCTGAGCAGTTC.

As concerns this clone: Gene names and germline match the mouse. The read ends 1 residue early relative to the CDR3; the germline J gene fills the gap. V and J are TRBV5 and TRBJ2-1; tentatively, D is TRBD1 (6 bases). Trimming removed 4 bases at V and 4 bases at J, with 8 bases between. The CDR3 contains 13 residues. Per the germline V gene, CDR1 is LGHNA and CDR2 is YNLKQL (reference sequence). CDR3 DNA, as far as it was read: TGTGCCAGCAGCCCGGGACAATATGCTGAGCAGTTC. It codes for CASSPGQYAEQF. The whole CDR3 protein reads CASSPGQYAEQFF.

This clone was counted between two and nine times. Gene names are the mouse ones. The observed sequence ends 1 residue before the CDR3 terminus, with the missing tail filled in from the germline J gene. This chain joins TRBV13-2 and TRBJ1-4, with D perhaps TRBD1 (5 bases). V lost 0 bases and J lost 0, with 9 bases in between. CDR3 length: 16 residues. The germline V gene has CDR1 NNHNN and CDR2 SYGAGS (reference sequence). The CDR3 region is CASGDARQLSNERLFF. CDR3 DNA, as far as it was read: TGTGCCAGCGGTGATGCCCGACAGCTTTCCAACGAAAGATTATTT.

Details on this clone: Gene names refer to mouse genes. The CDR3 extends 1 residue past the end of the read, so its final part is completed from the germline J gene. This chain links TRBV5 with TRBJ1-3; no clear D. CDR1 is LGHNA, CDR2 YNLKQL, per germline (reference sequence). V was pared by 1 base and J by 0 bases, with 7 bases between. CDR3 size: 15 residues. The sequenced part of the CDR3 DNA is TGTGCCAGCAGCCAAGGACAAAATTCTGGAAATACGCTCTAT. As protein: CASSQGQNSGNTLY. The CDR3 in full is CASSQGQNSGNTLYF.

On this clone: Each gene name is a mouse one. The CDR3: CTCSARANSDYTF. CDR3 bases read: TGCACCTGCAGTGCAAGGGCAAACTCCGACTACACC. V and J are TRBV1 and TRBJ1-2; D not certain. The CDR3 end lies 1 residue beyond the end of the read and is filled in from the germline J gene. V was shortened by 2 bases and J by 0 bases, with 4 bases between the two germline ends. CDR1 and CDR2 from the germline V gene are NSQYPW and LRSPGD (reference sequence). CDR3 size: 13 residues.

With regard to this clone: The gene names here belong to mouse. Coverage ceases 1 residue before the CDR3 finishes, and the germline J gene fills in the end. This chain joins TRBV29 and TRBJ2-3, with unresolved D. V lost 1 base and J lost 1, with 6 bases in between. The CDR3 spans 14 residues. Germline CDR1 reads MSHET; CDR2 reads SYDVDS. The part of the CDR3 DNA that was read is TGTGCTAGCAGTTTATTTGCTGGTGCAGAAACGCTGTAT. Its protein is CASSLFAGAETLY. The whole CDR3 region reads CASSLFAGAETLYF.